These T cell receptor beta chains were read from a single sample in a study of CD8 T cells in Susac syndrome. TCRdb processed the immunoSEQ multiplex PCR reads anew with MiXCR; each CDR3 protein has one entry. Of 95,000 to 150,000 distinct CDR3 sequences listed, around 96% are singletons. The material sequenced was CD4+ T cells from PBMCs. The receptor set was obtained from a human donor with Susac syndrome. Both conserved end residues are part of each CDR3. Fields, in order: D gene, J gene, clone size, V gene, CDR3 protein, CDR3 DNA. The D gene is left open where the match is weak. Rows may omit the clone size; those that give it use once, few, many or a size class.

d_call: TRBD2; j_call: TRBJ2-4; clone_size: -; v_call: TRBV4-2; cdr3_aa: CASSLRREGRDIQYF; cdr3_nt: TGTGCCAGCAGCCTTCGGCGGGAGGGCCGGGACATTCAGTACTTC
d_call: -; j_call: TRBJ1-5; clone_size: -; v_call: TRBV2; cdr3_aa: CASSESGNYQPQHF; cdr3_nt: TGTGCCAGCAGTGAATCCGGAAACTATCAGCCCCAGCATTTT
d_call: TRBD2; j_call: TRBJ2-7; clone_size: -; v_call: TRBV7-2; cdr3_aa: CASSLDWTSGGEQYF; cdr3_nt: TGTGCCAGCAGCTTAGACTGGACTAGCGGAGGGGAGCAGTACTTC
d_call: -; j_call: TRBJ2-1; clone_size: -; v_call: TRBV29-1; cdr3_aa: CSVDDPGPENHNEQFF; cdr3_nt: TGCAGCGTTGACGATCCGGGACCGGAAAATCACAATGAGCAGTTCTTC
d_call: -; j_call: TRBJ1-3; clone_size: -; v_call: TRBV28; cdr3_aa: CASGQAGNTIYF; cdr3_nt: TGTGCCAGTGGACAAGCTGGAAACACCATATATTTT
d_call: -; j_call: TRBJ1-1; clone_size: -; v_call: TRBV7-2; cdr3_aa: CASSPGRRITEAFF; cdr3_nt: TGTGCCAGCAGCCCTGGACGGAGAATAACTGAAGCTTTCTTT
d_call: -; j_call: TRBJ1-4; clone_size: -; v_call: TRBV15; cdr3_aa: CATSSQPGTLNEKLFF; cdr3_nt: TGTGCCACCAGCAGCCAACCGGGCACCCTAAACGAAAAACTGTTTTTT
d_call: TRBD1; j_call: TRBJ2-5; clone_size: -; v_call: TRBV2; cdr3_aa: CASSGTEYQETQYF; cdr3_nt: TGTGCCAGCAGCGGGACAGAATACCAAGAGACCCAGTACTTC
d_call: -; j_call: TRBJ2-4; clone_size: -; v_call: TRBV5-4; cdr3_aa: CASSSPLEAKNIQYF; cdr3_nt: TGTGCCAGCAGCTCCCCACTAGAAGCCAAAAACATTCAGTACTTC
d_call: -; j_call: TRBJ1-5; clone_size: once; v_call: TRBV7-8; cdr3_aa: CASSWAGPWAQHF; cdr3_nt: TGTGCCAGCAGCTGGGCAGGACCCTGGGCCCAGCATTTT
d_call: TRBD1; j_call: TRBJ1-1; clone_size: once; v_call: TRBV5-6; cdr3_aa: CASSSRDRVPEAFF; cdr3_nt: TGTGCCAGCAGCTCCCGGGACAGGGTACCTGAAGCTTTCTTT
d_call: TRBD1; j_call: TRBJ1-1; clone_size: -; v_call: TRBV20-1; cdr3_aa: CSARHRDRGVGAEAFF; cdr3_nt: TGCAGTGCTCGACACCGGGACAGGGGGGTCGGGGCTGAAGCTTTCTTT
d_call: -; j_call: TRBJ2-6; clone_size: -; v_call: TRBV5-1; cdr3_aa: CASSGAGSSGANVLTF; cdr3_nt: TGCGCCAGCAGTGGCGCAGGGAGCTCTGGGGCCAACGTCCTGACTTTC
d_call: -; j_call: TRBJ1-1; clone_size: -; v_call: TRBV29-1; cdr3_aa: CSVSGAHTEAFF; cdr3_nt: TGCAGCGTTTCAGGGGCGCACACTGAAGCTTTCTTT
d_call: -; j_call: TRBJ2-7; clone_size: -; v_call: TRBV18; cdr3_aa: CASSHIADFYEQYF; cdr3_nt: TGTGCCAGCTCACACATCGCGGACTTTTACGAGCAGTACTTC
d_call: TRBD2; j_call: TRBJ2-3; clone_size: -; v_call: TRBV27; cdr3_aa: CAQRWQGPGGTDTQYF; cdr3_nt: TGTGCCCAAAGGTGGCAGGGTCCGGGGGGTACAGATACGCAGTATTTT
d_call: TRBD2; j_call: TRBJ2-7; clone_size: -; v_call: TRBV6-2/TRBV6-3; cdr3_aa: CASSASGSSYEQYF; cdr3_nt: TGTGCCAGCAGTGCCAGCGGGAGCTCCTACGAGCAGTACTTC
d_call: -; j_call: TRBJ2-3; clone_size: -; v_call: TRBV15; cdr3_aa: CATSSQGSTDTQYF; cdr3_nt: TGTGCCACCAGCAGCCAGGGAAGCACAGATACGCAGTATTTT
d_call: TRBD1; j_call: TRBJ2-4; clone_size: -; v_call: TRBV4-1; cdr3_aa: CASSQEDRGGDKNIQYF; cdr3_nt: TGCGCCAGCAGCCAAGAGGACAGGGGGGGAGACAAAAACATTCAGTACTTC
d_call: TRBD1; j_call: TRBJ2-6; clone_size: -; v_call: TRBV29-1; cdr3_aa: CSVRQGSPSGANVLTF; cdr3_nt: TGCAGCGTTAGACAGGGCTCCCCCTCTGGGGCCAACGTCCTGACTTTC
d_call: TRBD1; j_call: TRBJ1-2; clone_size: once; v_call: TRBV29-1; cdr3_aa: CSVLPGQGAAGGYTF; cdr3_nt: TGCAGCGTTTTACCGGGACAGGGGGCAGCGGGGGGCTACACCTTC
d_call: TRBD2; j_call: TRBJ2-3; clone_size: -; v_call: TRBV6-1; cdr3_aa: CASSPLPTSGDTDTQYF; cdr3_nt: TGTGCCAGCAGTCCTCTCCCGACTAGCGGAGACACAGATACGCAGTATTTT
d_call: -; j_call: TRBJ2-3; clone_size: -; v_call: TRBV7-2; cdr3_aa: CASTVYREVTQYF; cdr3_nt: TGTGCCAGCACCGTCTACAGGGAGGTTACGCAGTATTTT
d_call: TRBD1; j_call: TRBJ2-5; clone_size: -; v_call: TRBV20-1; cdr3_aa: CSAPDRASVWETQYF; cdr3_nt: TGCAGTGCCCCAGACAGGGCCAGCGTATGGGAGACCCAGTACTTC
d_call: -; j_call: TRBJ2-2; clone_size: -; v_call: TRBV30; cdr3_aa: CAWSTNTGELFF; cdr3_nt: TGTGCCTGGAGTACGAACACCGGGGAGCTGTTTTTT
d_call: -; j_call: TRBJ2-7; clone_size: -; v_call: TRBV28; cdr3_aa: CASNSAGEQYF; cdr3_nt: TGTGCCAGCAACTCGGCGGGGGAGCAGTACTTC
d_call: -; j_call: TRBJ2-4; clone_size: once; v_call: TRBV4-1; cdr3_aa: CASSQGGLANIQYF; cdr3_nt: TGCGCCAGCAGCCAAGGAGGGCTGGCAAACATTCAGTACTTC
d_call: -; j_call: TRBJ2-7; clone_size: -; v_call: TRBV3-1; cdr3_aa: CASSGGKTYEQYF; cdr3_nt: TGTGCCAGCAGCGGGGGCAAGACCTACGAGCAGTACTTC
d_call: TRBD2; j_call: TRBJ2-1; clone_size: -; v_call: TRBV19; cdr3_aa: CASSISLAGRKNEQFF; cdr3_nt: TGTGCCAGTAGTATAAGTCTAGCGGGGAGAAAAAATGAGCAGTTCTTC
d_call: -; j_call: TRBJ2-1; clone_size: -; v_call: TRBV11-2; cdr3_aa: CASSLVATRVDNEQFF; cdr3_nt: TGTGCCAGCAGCTTAGTCGCGACCCGAGTAGACAATGAGCAGTTCTTC
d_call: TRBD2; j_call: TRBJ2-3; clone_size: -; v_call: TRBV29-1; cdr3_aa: CSSSGKGTDTQYF; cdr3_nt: TGCAGCAGTAGCGGGAAAGGTACAGATACGCAGTATTTT
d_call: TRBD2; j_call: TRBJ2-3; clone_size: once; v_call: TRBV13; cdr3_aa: CASSLDPGRTDTQYF; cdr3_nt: TGTGCCAGCAGCTTAGACCCCGGGAGGACAGATACGCAGTATTTT
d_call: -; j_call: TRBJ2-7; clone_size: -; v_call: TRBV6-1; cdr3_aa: CASSPQKYGVSYEQYF; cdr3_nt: TGTGCCAGCAGTCCACAAAAATACGGGGTGTCCTACGAGCAGTACTTC
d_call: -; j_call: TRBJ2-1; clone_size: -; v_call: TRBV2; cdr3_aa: CASTADNSYNEQFF; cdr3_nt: TGTGCCAGCACTGCGGACAACTCCTACAATGAGCAGTTCTTC
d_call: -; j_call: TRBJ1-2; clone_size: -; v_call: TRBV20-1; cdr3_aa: CSARDFRRNIINGYTF; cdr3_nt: TGCAGTGCTAGAGATTTTCGGCGGAACATTATTAATGGCTACACCTTC
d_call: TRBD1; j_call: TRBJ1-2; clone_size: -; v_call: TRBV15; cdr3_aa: CATSRALGGRGYTF; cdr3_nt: TGTGCCACCAGCAGAGCCCTAGGGGGCCGAGGCTACACCTTC
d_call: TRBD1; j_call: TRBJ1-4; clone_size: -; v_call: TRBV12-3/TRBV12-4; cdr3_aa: CASSSRGQGRNEKLFF; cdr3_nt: TGTGCCAGCAGTTCCCGGGGACAGGGGCGAAATGAAAAACTGTTTTTT
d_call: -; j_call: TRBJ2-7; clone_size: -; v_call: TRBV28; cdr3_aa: CASSPPGPGGDEQYF; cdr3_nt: TGTGCCAGCAGTCCGCCGGGACCCGGAGGCGACGAGCAGTACTTC
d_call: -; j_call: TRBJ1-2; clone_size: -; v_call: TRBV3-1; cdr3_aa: CASSPGPREGYTF; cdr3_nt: TGTGCCAGCAGCCCCGGGCCACGGGAGGGCTACACCTTC
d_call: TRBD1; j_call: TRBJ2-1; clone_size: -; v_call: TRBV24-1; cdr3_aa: CATSDQGAASYNEQFF; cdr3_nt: TGTGCCACCAGTGACCAGGGGGCCGCCTCCTACAATGAGCAGTTCTTC
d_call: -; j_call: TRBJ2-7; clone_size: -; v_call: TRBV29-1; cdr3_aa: CSAALLDYEQYF; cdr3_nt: TGCAGCGCCGCATTGTTGGATTACGAGCAGTACTTC
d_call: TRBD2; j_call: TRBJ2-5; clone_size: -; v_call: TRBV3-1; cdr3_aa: CASSQGRAGGETQYF; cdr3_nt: TGTGCCAGCAGCCAAGGAAGGGCGGGAGGGGAGACCCAGTACTTC
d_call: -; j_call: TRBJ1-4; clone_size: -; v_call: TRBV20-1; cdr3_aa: CSAGRDEKLFF; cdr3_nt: TGCAGTGCTGGGAGGGATGAAAAACTGTTTTTT
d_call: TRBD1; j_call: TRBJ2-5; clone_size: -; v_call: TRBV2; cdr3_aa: CASSYDRGRRETQYF; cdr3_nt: TGTGCCAGCAGTTATGACAGGGGACGTCGGGAGACCCAGTACTTC
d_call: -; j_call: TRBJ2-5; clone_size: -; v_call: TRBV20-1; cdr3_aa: CSARDQGLETQYF; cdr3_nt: TGCAGTGCTAGAGATCAAGGGTTGGAGACCCAGTACTTC
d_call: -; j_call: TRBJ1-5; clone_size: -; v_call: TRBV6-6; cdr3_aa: CASTQGGNQPQHF; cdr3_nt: TGTGCCAGCACCCAAGGAGGCAATCAGCCCCAGCATTTT
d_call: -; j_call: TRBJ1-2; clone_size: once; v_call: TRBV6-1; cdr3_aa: CASREGETPPYGYTF; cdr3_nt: TGTGCCAGCAGGGAAGGGGAAACCCCTCCCTATGGCTACACCTTC
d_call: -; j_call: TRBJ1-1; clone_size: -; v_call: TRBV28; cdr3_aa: CASSSLEAFF; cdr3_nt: TGTGCCAGCAGCTCCCTGGAAGCTTTCTTT
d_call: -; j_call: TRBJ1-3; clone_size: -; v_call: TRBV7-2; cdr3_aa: CASSLVGDGNTIYF; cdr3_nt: TGTGCCAGCAGCTTAGTCGGGGATGGAAACACCATATATTTT
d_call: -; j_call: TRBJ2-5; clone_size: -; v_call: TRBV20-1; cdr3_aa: CSARIGGKETQYF; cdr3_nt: TGCAGTGCTAGGATAGGTGGCAAAGAGACCCAGTACTTC
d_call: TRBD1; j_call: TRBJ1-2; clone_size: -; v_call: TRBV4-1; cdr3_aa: CASSGTGGNYGYTF; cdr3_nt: TGCGCCAGCAGCGGGACAGGGGGCAACTATGGCTACACCTTC
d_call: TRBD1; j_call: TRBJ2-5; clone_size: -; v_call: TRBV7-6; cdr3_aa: CASSFGQGYQETQYF; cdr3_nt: TGTGCCAGCAGCTTTGGACAGGGGTACCAAGAGACCCAGTACTTC
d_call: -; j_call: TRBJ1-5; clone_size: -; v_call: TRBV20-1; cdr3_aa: CSASRGVANQPQHF; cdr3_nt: TGCAGTGCTAGTAGGGGGGTGGCTAATCAGCCCCAGCATTTT
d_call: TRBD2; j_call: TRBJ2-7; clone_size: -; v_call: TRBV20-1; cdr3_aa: CSVNRASGGNEQYF; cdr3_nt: TGCAGTGTCAACCGGGCTAGCGGAGGCAACGAGCAGTACTTC
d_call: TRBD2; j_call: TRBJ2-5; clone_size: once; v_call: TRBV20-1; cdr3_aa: CSASSSGWQETQYF; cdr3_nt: TGCAGTGCTAGTTCTAGCGGGTGGCAAGAGACCCAGTACTTC
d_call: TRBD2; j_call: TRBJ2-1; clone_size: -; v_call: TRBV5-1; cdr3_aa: CASSATSRDEQFF; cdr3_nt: TGCGCCAGCAGTGCGACTAGCCGGGATGAGCAGTTCTTC